This T cell receptor beta chain was found in a study of blood T cell repertoires in COVID-19. Across the study: COVID-19 samples from acute and convalescent phases originated in the United States, Italy and Spain. PBMCs, B-cell-depleted T cells, or T cells were the source of the cDNA or gDNA that made up the material.

Ages ranged from about 18 to 89 years, with residence in about 23 US areas. Authors' data handling: Reference gene primers were amplified, and this amplification served to estimate nucleated cell counts. Sequenced by immunoSEQ multiplex PCR; TCRdb stores in-frame clones only, minus some. V and J calls and clone size are given by that table; D and trimming were obtained from the DNA. This repertoire shows a few hundred thousand clones, about 79% found once; its top ten account for roughly 1.3%. This clone was counted only a few times. Sequencing used PBMCs or T cells enriched from blood (not recorded which). This receptor was obtained from a woman aged 35 to 49 with acute COVID-19.

In DNA, the CDR3 is TGTGCCACCGGTGGGTCTAGCGGGAGGCCTTCCTACAATGAGCAGTTCTTC. Residues: CATGGSSGRPSYNEQFF. The chain couples TRBV24-1 to TRBJ2-1; 11 nucleotides align to TRBD2. The CDR3 consists of 17 residues. From germline, CDR1 is KGHDR and CDR2 SFDVKD. With 9 bases clipped from V and 1 base from J, the junction kept 10 bases outside the gene matches.